The rows below give T cell receptor beta chains drawn from one sample of a study of human T cells and chemical hapten exposure. TCRdb reanalysed the RACE reads using MiXCR and keeps one entry per CDR3 protein. The sample carries 90,000 to 110,000 distinct CDR3 sequences, under 40% recorded once. The specimen was whole blood, collected in connection with sensitization to the hapten diphenylcyclopropenone (DPC). The receptor source for this set is a man aged 35 to 55 with alopecia areata. Some clones in this sample may be carry-over from other donors' samples. Each CDR3 is given with its conserved first and last residue. A D gene is named only where the DNA matches it firmly. Only part of the rows carry a size: once, few, many, or a class if the clone is expanded.

once TRBJ1-4 16 TRBV12-3/TRBV12-4 NA CASSLMGGPVREKLFF TGTGCCAGCAGCTTAATGGGGGGCCCCGTGAGAGAAAAACTGTTTTTT
NA TRBJ2-5 11 TRBV19 NA CASSAGETQYF TGTGCCAGTAGCGCCGGGGAGACCCAGTACTTC
NA TRBJ1-1 13 TRBV29-1 NA CSVEDLQRTEAFF TGCAGCGTTGAAGATCTTCAGCGGACTGAAGCTTTCTTT
few TRBJ1-4 15 TRBV27 NA CASSLRGDSNEKLFF TGTGCCAGCAGTTTAAGAGGTGACTCTAATGAAAAACTGTTTTTT
few TRBJ2-1 13 TRBV29-1 NA CSVAGQGYNEQFF TGCAGCGTTGCTGGGCAGGGTTACAATGAGCAGTTCTTC
NA TRBJ1-2 15 TRBV28 TRBD1 CASRAGQGSYYGYTF TGTGCCAGCAGAGCCGGACAGGGATCGTACTATGGCTACACCTTC
once TRBJ2-3 16 TRBV24-1 TRBD1 CATSGAGGWSTDTQYF TGTGCCACCAGTGGTGCAGGGGGTTGGAGCACAGATACGCAGTATTTT
few TRBJ2-5 15 TRBV6-5 TRBD1 CASSYSIGTGETQYF TGTGCCAGCAGTTACTCGATAGGGACAGGGGAGACCCAGTACTTC
NA TRBJ2-3 18 TRBV6-6 TRBD2 CASSYSKSGGGVADTQYF TGTGCCAGCAGTTACTCGAAATCGGGGGGGGGTGTCGCGGATACGCAGTATTTT
NA TRBJ1-5 15 TRBV5-5 TRBD1 CASSLGDRSGRPQHF TGTGCCAGCAGCTTGGGGGACAGGTCCGGTAGGCCCCAGCATTTT
few TRBJ1-5 14 TRBV30 NA CAWSVTGVRQPQHF TGTGCCTGGAGCGTGACAGGAGTCAGACAGCCCCAGCATTTT
few TRBJ1-3 14 TRBV20-1 NA CSARNRQSGNTIYF TGCAGTGCCAGAAACAGGCAGTCTGGAAACACCATATATTTT
NA TRBJ1-5 15 TRBV15 NA CATGRGYPSNQPQHF TGTGCCACCGGTCGGGGTTATCCTAGCAATCAGCCCCAGCATTTT
few TRBJ2-4 13 TRBV6-2/TRBV6-3 NA CASSQPPTRFQYF TGTGCCAGCAGTCAGCCCCCGACTCGATTTCAGTACTTC
many TRBJ2-1 14 TRBV20-1 NA CSARSGSSYNEQFF TGCAGTGCTCGTAGCGGAAGCTCCTACAATGAGCAGTTCTTC
few TRBJ1-2 18 TRBV12-3/TRBV12-4 TRBD1 CASSLLALQGGVNYGYTF TGTGCCAGCAGTTTATTGGCACTACAGGGGGGAGTTAACTATGGCTACACCTTC
NA TRBJ2-7 13 TRBV5-1 NA CASSARDTYEQYF TGCGCCAGCAGCGCGCGGGACACCTACGAGCAGTACTTC
few TRBJ1-6 19 TRBV3-1 NA CASSQVRTGLSSYNSPLHF TGTGCCAGCAGCCAAGTAAGAACAGGGTTGAGCTCCTATAATTCACCCCTCCACTTT
NA TRBJ2-2 13 TRBV9 NA CASSVKGTGELFF TGTGCCAGCAGCGTAAAAGGGACCGGGGAGCTGTTTTTT
NA TRBJ2-4 14 TRBV28 NA CASSFRGVQNIQYF TGTGCCAGCAGTTTTAGAGGTGTCCAAAACATTCAGTACTTC
NA TRBJ1-1 15 TRBV25-1 TRBD1 CASRLGQGAVTEAFF TGTGCCAGCAGATTAGGACAGGGGGCGGTCACTGAAGCTTTCTTT
NA TRBJ2-1 15 TRBV6-2/TRBV6-3 NA CASSYVRGLGNEQFF TGTGCCAGCAGTTATGTCAGGGGTCTAGGTAATGAGCAGTTCTTC
few TRBJ1-5 17 TRBV6-2/TRBV6-3 NA CASSYLAGDGSNQPQHF TGTGCCAGCAGTTACTTGGCAGGCGACGGAAGCAATCAGCCCCAGCATTTT
NA TRBJ1-5 15 TRBV28 NA CASSFRSGGNQPQHF TGTGCCAGCAGTTTTAGATCAGGGGGCAATCAGCCCCAGCATTTT
NA TRBJ1-1 14 TRBV20-1 NA CSAREAAEYTEAFF TGCAGTGCTAGAGAGGCCGCAGAATACACTGAAGCTTTCTTT
NA TRBJ2-1 12 TRBV10-3 TRBD2 CAIRREGNEQFF TGTGCCATCAGGCGGGAGGGCAATGAGCAGTTCTTC
NA TRBJ2-3 15 TRBV3-1 TRBD1 CASSLPGQAAGTQYF TGTGCCAGCAGCCTCCCCGGACAGGCCGCCGGTACGCAGTATTTT
few TRBJ2-3 15 TRBV3-1 NA CASSLGAVSTDTQYF TGTGCCAGCAGCCTGGGAGCAGTTAGCACAGATACGCAGTATTTT
NA TRBJ2-3 16 TRBV3-1 TRBD2 CASSQGGRGMADTQYF TGTGCCAGCAGCCAAGGTGGGAGGGGTATGGCAGATACGCAGTATTTT
NA TRBJ2-5 15 TRBV10-3 NA CAISGSVRQQETQYF TGTGCCATCAGTGGGTCTGTCAGACAACAAGAGACCCAGTACTTC
NA TRBJ1-4 17 TRBV14 NA CASSQRPSPGRGEKLFF TGTGCCAGCAGCCAAAGGCCCAGTCCAGGGCGAGGAGAAAAACTGTTTTTT
NA TRBJ2-7 15 TRBV7-6 NA CASSLALAPFGEQYF TGTGCCAGCAGCTTAGCGCTAGCACCTTTCGGGGAGCAGTACTTC